Sequencing of this T cell receptor (beta chain) was carried out in a study of response to subunit inactivated influenza vaccine. This clonotype occurred a few times. One entry per CDR3 protein results from TCRdb running MiXCR on the RT-PCR reads. The table lists about 780,000 distinct CDR3 sequences, less than 20% of them singletons. Per germline, CDR1 MDHEN and CDR2 SYDVKM. V was clipped by 6 bases and J by 9 bases, with 11 bases between them. The length of the CDR3 is 11 residues. The V call is TRBV28, the J call TRBJ2-5, with D unclear. The clonotype originates from a man aged 45-65 years who received an inactivated influenza vaccine. The sequenced sample was PBMCs from blood, obtained more than 4 days after vaccination. CDR3 DNA: TGTGCCAGCAGCAAAATAAAGGCCCAGTACTTC. Protein: CASSKIKAQYF. Combining the CDR3 with reference TRBV28 and TRBJ2-5 gives the whole variable domain DVKVTQSSRYLVKRTGEKVFLECVQDMDHENMFWYRQDPGLGLRLIYFSYDVKMKEKGDIPEGYSVSREKKERFSLILESASTNQTSMYLCASSKIKAQYFGPGTRLLVL.